This TCR beta chain was sequenced in a study of T cell changes during pregnancy in multiple sclerosis. V gave up 5 bases and J gave up 5 bases, with 19 bases separating them. The germline V gene has CDR1 SEHNR and CDR2 FQNEAQ (reference sequence). The CDR3 length is 16 residues. Data came from immunoSEQ multiplex PCR; TCRdb stores just in-frame clones and leaves some out. This table holds more than 65,000 clones, 75% to 95% found once. This receptor was identified in a female donor with multiple sclerosis, enrolled in a pregnancy study. J is TRBJ2-1 and V is TRBV7-9; possibly TRBD2 for D (6 bases). The sample was CD4+ T cells from peripheral blood mononuclear cells, taken before pregnancy. The CDR3: CASSTPRSGLNNEQFF. CDR3 nucleotide sequence: TGTGCCAGCAGCACCCCAAGATCGGGACTCAACAATGAGCAGTTCTTC.